This T cell receptor (beta chain) was captured by sequencing in a study of blood T cell repertoires in COVID-19. Study details: COVID-19 samples, acute and convalescent, were from the United States, Italy and Spain. Nucleic acid was either cDNA or gDNA, and it came from T cells, B-cell-depleted T cells, or PBMCs.

Authors' data handling: Nucleated cell number was recorded as an estimate derived from reference gene primer amplification. Profiling relied on immunoSEQ multiplex PCR, and the TCRdb table lists in-frame clones only, not all of them. V and J calls and clone size are as listed in that table; D and trimming were resolved from the DNA. The repertoire includes 90,000 to 110,000 clones, approximately 76% of them detected once, and roughly 19% sits in the top ten. The length of the CDR3 is 14 residues. Germline assignment: CDR1 MNHEY and CDR2 SVGAGI. Of note for this clone: Germline and junction disagree at one end, which may indicate a read error. The sample contains more than one DNA sequence encoding this CDR3.

The chain couples TRBV6-5 to TRBJ1-1, with 9 bases matching TRBD1. The source is a woman in her 70s with acute or convalescent COVID-19. Sequencing used peripheral blood. CDR3 bases: TGTGCTAGCAGACCCTACAGGGGGCGGACTGAAGCTTTCTTT. Amino acids: CASRPYRGRTEAFF.